This is a list of T cell receptor beta chains from one sample in a study of T cell repertoires in cytomegalovirus infection. Their antigens are not known. Each CDR3 protein gets one entry after TCRdb re-called the reads with MiXCR. The sample yields more than 250,000 distinct CDR3 sequences, approximately 25% seen once. The sample here was cultured PBMCs, taken from culture after CMV antigen stimulation. The receptors originated from a human donor in good health (CMV status not recorded). Some clones in this sample may be carry-over from other donors' samples. Each CDR3 is given with its conserved first and last residue. A D gene is named only where the DNA matches it firmly. Clone size is given for some rows only: seen once, a few or many times, or a class if the clone is expanded.

v_gene	abundance	d_gene	j_gene	CDR3nt	CDR3aa
TRBV9	NA	NA	TRBJ2-1	TGTGCCAGCAGCCCCCAGTTGGGGATTAGAAAAGAGCAGTTCTTC	CASSPQLGIRKEQFF
TRBV4-1	NA	TRBD2	TRBJ2-1	TGCGCCAGCAGCCAAGATACCCGCGGGAGGGCCTCGTTCTTC	CASSQDTRGRASFF
TRBV28	few	NA	TRBJ2-7	TGTGCCAGCAGTTCCCCGGGACTCCCGAGCTCCTACGAGCAGTACTTC	CASSSPGLPSSYEQYF
TRBV7-2	many	TRBD1	TRBJ2-6	TGTGCCAGCAGACCCGGGACAGGAATTCGGTCCGGGGCCAACGTCCTGACTTTC	CASRPGTGIRSGANVLTF
TRBV24-1	few	NA	TRBJ2-3	TGTGCCACCAGTGATGTGGGACAAAACGCCTTTCTTTTT	CATSDVGQNAFLF
TRBV30	many	NA	TRBJ1-2	TGTGCCTGGAGTGTTGAACGGGCCCGCGGCTACACCTTC	CAWSVERARGYTF
TRBV11-2	many	TRBD2	TRBJ2-5	TGTGCCAGCAGCTTAGCCTTAGGACTAGCGGGAGGAGGAGAGACCCAGTACTTC	CASSLALGLAGGGETQYF
TRBV5-4	many	NA	TRBJ2-1	TGTGCCAGCAGCTGGCCGGGACGCCTCGAGAGTGGCTCCTACAATGAGCAGTTCTTC	CASSWPGRLESGSYNEQFF
TRBV28	NA	TRBD1	TRBJ2-5	TGTGCCAGCAGTCCGTCAACAGGGGTGGGAGAGACCCAGTACTTC	CASSPSTGVGETQYF
TRBV28	NA	NA	TRBJ1-5	TGTGCCAGCAGTTCTAGTCAGCCCCAGCATTTT	CASSSSQPQHF
TRBV7-2	few	NA	TRBJ2-3	TGTGCCAGCAGCGAGATCCCAACGGATACGCAGTATTTT	CASSEIPTDTQYF
TRBV7-6	many	TRBD2	TRBJ2-7	TGTGCCAGCAGCTTGGGGCTAGCGGGGGAAGACTACGAGCAGTACTTC	CASSLGLAGEDYEQYF
TRBV11-2	NA	NA	TRBJ2-1	TGTGCCAGCAGCTCCTTTCCGAGGGGGATTGAGCAGTTCTTC	CASSSFPRGIEQFF
TRBV5-1	few	NA	TRBJ2-7	TGCGCCAGCAGCTTGGAGGCTAGCTCTAGGGACGAGCAGTACTTC	CASSLEASSRDEQYF
TRBV14	NA	TRBD2	TRBJ2-7	TGTGCCAGCAGCGGGCTAGCGGCCCCTTACGAGCAGTACTTC	CASSGLAAPYEQYF
TRBV7-2	many	TRBD2	TRBJ2-5	TGTGCCAGGGCAAGGACTAGCGGAGAGACCCAGTACTTC	CARARTSGETQYF
TRBV6-6	few	NA	TRBJ2-7	TGTGCCAGCAGTTACTTAAGGGAGCTGGGGGTCTACGAGCAGTACTTC	CASSYLRELGVYEQYF
TRBV5-4	many	NA	TRBJ1-1	TGTGCCAGCAGCTATGGGAGTGACGCCGGAAGCACTGAAGCTTTCTTT	CASSYGSDAGSTEAFF
TRBV12-3/TRBV12-4	NA	TRBD1	TRBJ2-4	TGTGCCAGCAGTTTGGGACAGCCAGCCAAAAACATTCAGTACTTC	CASSLGQPAKNIQYF
TRBV5-4	many	TRBD1	TRBJ2-7	TGTGCCAGCAGCTCGCCTGGGACAGGGGACTACGAGCAGTACTTC	CASSSPGTGDYEQYF
TRBV28	NA	TRBD2	TRBJ2-1	TGTGCCAGCAGTTTATGGACTAGCGGGAGGTCCTACAATGAGCAGTTCTTC	CASSLWTSGRSYNEQFF
TRBV14	NA	NA	TRBJ1-2	TGTGCCAGCAGCCAAGTGGCAGGGAGCGGCTATGGCTACACCTTC	CASSQVAGSGYGYTF
TRBV28	many	NA	TRBJ1-1	TGTGCCAGCAGTTTATGGTCAAGGCCTGAAGAAGCTTTCTTT	CASSLWSRPEEAFF
TRBV27	NA	NA	TRBJ1-6	TGTGCCAGCAGTTTTCGGAGGGGAAGTTCACCCCTCCACTTT	CASSFRRGSSPLHF
TRBV9	few	TRBD2	TRBJ2-5	TGTGCCAGCAGCGCCAGCATGGGACTAGCGGCCCTGGAGACCCAGTACTTC	CASSASMGLAALETQYF
TRBV6-5	NA	NA	TRBJ2-7	TGTGCCAGCAGTTACTCGGTCTTCGGGTTCTGGGAGCAGTACTTC	CASSYSVFGFWEQYF
TRBV12-3/TRBV12-4	NA	TRBD2	TRBJ2-1	TGTGCCAGCAGTGGGACTAGCGGGAACGATGAGCAGTTCTTC	CASSGTSGNDEQFF
TRBV5-1	NA	NA	TRBJ1-2	TGCGCCAGCAGCTTGGGACCAAACAACTATGGCTACACCTTC	CASSLGPNNYGYTF
TRBV7-2	NA	NA	TRBJ1-1	TGTGCCAGCAGCCCAGAGTTGAACACTGAAGCTTTCTTT	CASSPELNTEAFF
TRBV29-1	NA	TRBD1	TRBJ2-1	TGCAGCGGCCGACAGGGGAGCTCCTACAATGAGCAGTTCTTC	CSGRQGSSYNEQFF
TRBV14	NA	TRBD1	TRBJ1-5	TGTGCCAGCAGCCTTAAAACCGGGACAGGGTTGTATTTT	CASSLKTGTGLYF
TRBV24-1	few	TRBD2	TRBJ2-3	TGTGCCACCAGTGATGCAGCGGGAGGGCCTGCAGATACGCAGTATTTT	CATSDAAGGPADTQYF
TRBV19	many	TRBD2	TRBJ2-7	TGTGCCAGTAGTATTACTAGCGGGAGCGGAGCAGGTTACGAGCAGTACTTC	CASSITSGSGAGYEQYF
TRBV6-1	many	TRBD1	TRBJ2-7	TGTGCCAGCAGTGAAGCGCTTAGGACAGGGGGGAACCACGAGCAGTACTTC	CASSEALRTGGNHEQYF
TRBV4-1	few	TRBD2	TRBJ2-7	TGCGCCAGCAGCCAAGAGGCTAGCGGGAGTGACTACGAGCAGTACTTC	CASSQEASGSDYEQYF
TRBV11-2	NA	NA	TRBJ2-1	TGTGCCAGCAGCTTATTGGCAGCCTTGGGCGATGAGCAGTTCTTC	CASSLLAALGDEQFF
TRBV28	NA	NA	TRBJ2-3	TGTGCCAGCAGGGGGACAACAGATACGCAGTATTTT	CASRGTTDTQYF
TRBV5-6	NA	TRBD1	TRBJ2-7	TGTGCCAGCATCAAGGGACAGAGTAACTCCTACGAGCAGTACTTC	CASIKGQSNSYEQYF
TRBV10-3	NA	NA	TRBJ2-1	TGTGCCATTTCGTATGACCCACAAACCAATGAGCAGTTCTTC	CAISYDPQTNEQFF
TRBV7-2	NA	NA	TRBJ2-2	TGTGCCAGCAGCTTCCAGGCAAACACCGGGGAGCTGTTTTTT	CASSFQANTGELFF
TRBV12-3/TRBV12-4	NA	TRBD1	TRBJ1-4	TGTGCCAGCAGTTTTACCCCGGGACAGGGGTTCGAAAAACTGTTTTTT	CASSFTPGQGFEKLFF
TRBV18	few	NA	TRBJ1-5	TGTGCCAGCTCACCGACAGTGATCAATCAGCCCCAGCATTTT	CASSPTVINQPQHF
TRBV28	NA	NA	TRBJ2-7	TGTGCCAGCACCGGCAGGCGCTACGAGCAGTACTTC	CASTGRRYEQYF
TRBV7-8	few	TRBD1	TRBJ1-6	TGTGCCAGCAGCTTAGCTGGGGGGACAGCAAATTCACCCCTCCACTTT	CASSLAGGTANSPLHF
TRBV6-2/TRBV6-3	NA	TRBD1	TRBJ2-2	TGTGCCAGCAGTACCATCTCTGGCGGCAGGGGGCGCCCCGGGGAGCTGTTTTTT	CASSTISGGRGRPGELFF
TRBV20-1	NA	TRBD1	TRBJ2-7	TGCAGTGCTAGAGCGGGCAGGGGGCCCTACGAGCAGTACTTC	CSARAGRGPYEQYF
TRBV18	few	NA	TRBJ2-1	TGTGCCAGCTCAGAAAGCGGGTTGAGCTCCTACAATGAGCAGTTCTTC	CASSESGLSSYNEQFF
TRBV28	NA	NA	TRBJ2-1	TGTGCCAGCAGTGTTATGCCTGCAGTAAACCAGTTCTTC	CASSVMPAVNQFF
TRBV20-1	many	NA	TRBJ2-2	TGCAGTGCTGCGCCCTTGATTGAGATTGTCACCGGGGAGCTGTTTTTT	CSAAPLIEIVTGELFF
TRBV12-3/TRBV12-4	few	TRBD1	TRBJ2-5	TGTGCCAGCAGTCGACAGGGGAAAGAGACCCAGTACTTC	CASSRQGKETQYF
TRBV6-1	NA	TRBD1	TRBJ2-7	TGTGCCAGCAGTATTGACGGGACAGGGGCCTACGAGCAGTACTTC	CASSIDGTGAYEQYF